This T cell receptor (beta chain) emerged from a study of T cell clonality in common variable immunodeficiency (dated by TCRdb to between 2015 and 2016). Here is what the overall study found, with its caveats: CVID TCRbeta sequences reportedly showed fewer deletions and N-nucleotide insertions and lacked highly modified clones with 13 or more V deletions. According to the authors, finding the cause of the higher clonality in CVID would require sequencing the repertoires of T cell subpopulations. Even though DNA input was the same, control samples had an average of about 81,820 unique sequences each, compared with 30,000 to 40,000 in CVID samples. Compared with healthy controls, CVID subjects showed increased TCRbeta clonality (t-test p = 0.018), a feature most characteristic of about a third of subjects. Patient heterogeneity within the CVID cohort put limits on correlating repertoire features with clinical complications. Healthy controls shared more TCRbeta clones with each other than CVID subjects shared among themselves (p < 0.0001).

Predominantly Caucasian heritage was noted among both the CVID patients and the healthy controls. Heparinized peripheral whole blood samples of about 5 to 8 ml were collected from each donor. Genomic DNA from adults with common variable immune deficiency (CVID) and from healthy adult controls was the source for sequencing TCRbeta CDR3 repertoires. There were about 22 healthy adult volunteers in the control group (around twelve female and around 10 male), ranging in age from roughly 20 to 66 years, with a mean age of almost 35. Diluted blood was subjected to density centrifugation over Hypaque 1077 or Ficoll-Paque for isolation of peripheral blood mononuclear cells. Genomic DNA was extracted from unsorted mononuclear cells by Qiagen column purification or by a centrifugation-based method. CDR1 SEHNR and CDR2 FQNEAQ are derived from the germline V gene (reference sequence). The CDR3 contains 15 residues, cysteine and phenylalanine counted. Of the CDR3's DNA, 36 bases were read; they are in frame from base 1. The junction carries 11 bases between V and J, which are trimmed by 1 base and 2 bases respectively.

This clone appeared many times. Its antigen is currently not known. Coverage ceases 3 residues before the CDR3 finishes, and the germline J gene fills in the end. For sequencing, equivalent amounts of genomic DNA were input from CVID and control samples. For every sample, a 60 bp segment covering the rearranged TCRbeta CDR3 region was amplified and then sequenced. TCRbeta amplification used the immunoSEQ assay, a bias-corrected multiplex PCR with high-throughput sequencing. Per the authors' processing: Each unique nucleotide sequence was treated as a clone and annotated with V, D and J genes, copy number and frequency. Sequences were labeled productive if in frame, and non-productive if out of frame or containing stop codons. As previously described, clonality was calculated on the basis of Shannon's entropy. The predicted amino acid sequences of productive clones were used to derive the mean CDR3 Kyte-Doolittle hydropathy. The R hclust function was used to hierarchically cluster scaled V gene usage with Manhattan distance and complete linkage. Sharing of clones by CDR3 amino acid sequence was evaluated through resampling of 12 repertoires per group over 100 rounds. Repertoires were searched for roughly 63 published EBV-specific and a few hundred published CMV-specific TCRbeta sequences. A couple of CVID samples yielding fewer than 10,000 sequences were excluded from analysis, leaving approximately 40 CVID repertoires. In TCRdb, the immuneACCESS table is reduced to in-frame sequences with V and J assigned. These tables do not hold every clone; where another copy was compared, an unresolved V gene accounts for under half, and the others remain unexplained. The V and J calls and clone size are taken from that table; D and trimming were inferred from the DNA. This sample shows about 43,000 clones, and none of them turns up only once. 2.1% of the sample is held by the ten biggest clonotypes.

The rearranged chain carries TRBV7-9 and TRBJ1-1; there is no confident call for the D gene. The sequencing input was peripheral blood mononuclear cells. The sequence derives from a person between 18 and 75 years old in good health. The CDR3 bases that were read are TGTGCCAGCAGCTTAGAGTCCTTAACTAACACTGAA. The resulting protein is CASSLESLTNTE. From start to end, the CDR3 is CASSLESLTNTEAFF.